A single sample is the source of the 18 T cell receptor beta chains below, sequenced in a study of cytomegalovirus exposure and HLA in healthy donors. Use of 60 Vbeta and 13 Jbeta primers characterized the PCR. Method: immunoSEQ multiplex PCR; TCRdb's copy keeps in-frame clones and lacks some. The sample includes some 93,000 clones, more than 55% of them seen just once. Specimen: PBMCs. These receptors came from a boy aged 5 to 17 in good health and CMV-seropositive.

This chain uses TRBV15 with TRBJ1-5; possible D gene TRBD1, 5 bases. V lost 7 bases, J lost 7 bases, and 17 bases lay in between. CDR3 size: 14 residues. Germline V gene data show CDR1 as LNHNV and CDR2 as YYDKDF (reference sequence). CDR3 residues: CATNPEGSIQPQHF. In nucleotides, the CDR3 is TGTGCCACCAACCCGGAGGGGAGTATCCAGCCCCAGCATTTT. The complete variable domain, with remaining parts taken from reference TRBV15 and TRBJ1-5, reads DAMVIQNPRYQVTQFGKPVTLSCSQTLNHNVMYWYQQKSSQAPKLLFHYYDKDFNNEADTPDNFQSRRPNTSFCFLDIRSPGLGDTAMYLCATNPEGSIQPQHFGDGTRLSIL.

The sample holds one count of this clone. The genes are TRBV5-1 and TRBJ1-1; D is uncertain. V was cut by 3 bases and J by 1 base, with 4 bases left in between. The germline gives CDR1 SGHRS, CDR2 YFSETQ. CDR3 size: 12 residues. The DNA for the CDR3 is TGCGCCAGCAGCTCTAAGAACACTGAAGCTTTCTTT. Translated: CASSSKNTEAFF.

The CDR3 nucleotides are TGCAGCGCCGCTAGCGGGAGTATCTACGAGCAGTACTTC. Protein sequence: CSAASGSIYEQYF. The chain carries TRBV29-1 and TRBJ2-7, with TRBD2 identical over 10 bases. From germline, CDR1 is SQVTM and CDR2 ANQGSEA. The CDR3 contains 13 residues. Trimming took 7 bases from V and 3 from J; bases not matched to a gene: 6.

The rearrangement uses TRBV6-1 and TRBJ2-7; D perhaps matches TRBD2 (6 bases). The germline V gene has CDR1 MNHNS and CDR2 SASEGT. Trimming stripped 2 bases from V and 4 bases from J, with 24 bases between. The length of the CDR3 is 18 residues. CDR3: CASSEPPSRVVSGYEQYF. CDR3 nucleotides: TGTGCCAGCAGTGAACCCCCCAGTCGGGTGGTTAGCGGATACGAGCAGTACTTC.

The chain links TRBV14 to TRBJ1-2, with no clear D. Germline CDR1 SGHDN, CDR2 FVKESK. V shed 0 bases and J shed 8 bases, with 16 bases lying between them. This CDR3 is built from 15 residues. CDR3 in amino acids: CASSQDPLHQAGYTF. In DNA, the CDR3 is TGTGCCAGCAGCCAAGATCCCCTGCACCAAGCGGGCTACACCTTC.

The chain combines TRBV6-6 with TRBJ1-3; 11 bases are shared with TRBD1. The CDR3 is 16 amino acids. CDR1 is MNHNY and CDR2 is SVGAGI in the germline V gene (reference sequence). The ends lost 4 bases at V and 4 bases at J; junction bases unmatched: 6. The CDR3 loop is CASSSPGQGAGNTIYF. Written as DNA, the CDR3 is TGTGCCAGCAGTTCTCCCGGACAGGGGGCCGGAAACACCATATATTTT.

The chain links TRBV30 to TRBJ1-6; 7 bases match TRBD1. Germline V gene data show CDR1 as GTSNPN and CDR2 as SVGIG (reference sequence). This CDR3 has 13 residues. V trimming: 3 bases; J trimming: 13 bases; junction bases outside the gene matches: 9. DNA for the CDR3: TGTGCCTGGAGGACGGGACCACAGGGGCCCCTCCACTTT. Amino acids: CAWRTGPQGPLHF.

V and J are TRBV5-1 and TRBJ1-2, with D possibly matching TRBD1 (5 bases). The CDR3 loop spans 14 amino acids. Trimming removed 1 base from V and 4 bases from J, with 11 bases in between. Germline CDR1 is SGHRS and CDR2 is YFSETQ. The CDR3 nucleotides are TGCGCCAGCAGCTTGACGGGGGACGGCTATGGCTACACCTTC. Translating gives CASSLTGDGYGYTF.

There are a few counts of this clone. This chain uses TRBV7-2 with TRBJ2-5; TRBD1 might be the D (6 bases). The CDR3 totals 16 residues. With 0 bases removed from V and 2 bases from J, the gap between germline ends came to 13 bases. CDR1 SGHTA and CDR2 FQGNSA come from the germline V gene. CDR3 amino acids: CASSLAAGVVQETQYF. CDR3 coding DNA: TGTGCCAGCAGCTTAGCTGCAGGGGTCGTACAAGAGACCCAGTACTTC.

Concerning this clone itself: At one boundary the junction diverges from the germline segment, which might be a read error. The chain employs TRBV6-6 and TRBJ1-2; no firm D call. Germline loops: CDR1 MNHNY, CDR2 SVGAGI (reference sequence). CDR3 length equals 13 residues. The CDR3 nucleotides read TGTGCCAGCTCAGGCACCTACGACTATGGCTACCCCTTC. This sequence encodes CASSGTYDYGYPF.

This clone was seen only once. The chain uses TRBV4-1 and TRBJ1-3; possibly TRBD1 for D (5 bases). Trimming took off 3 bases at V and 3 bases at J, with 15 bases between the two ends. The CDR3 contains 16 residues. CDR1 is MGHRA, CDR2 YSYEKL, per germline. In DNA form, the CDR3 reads TGCGCCAGCAGCCACCCTCCAGGGCTTCGTGGAAACACCATATATTTT. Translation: CASSHPPGLRGNTIYF.

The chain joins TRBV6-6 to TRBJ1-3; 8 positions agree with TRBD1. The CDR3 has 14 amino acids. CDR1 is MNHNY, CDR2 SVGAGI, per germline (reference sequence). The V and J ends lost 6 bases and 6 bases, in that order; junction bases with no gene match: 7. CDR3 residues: CASRGDRLQNTIYF. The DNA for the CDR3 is TGTGCCAGCAGGGGGGACAGGCTCCAAAACACCATATATTTT.

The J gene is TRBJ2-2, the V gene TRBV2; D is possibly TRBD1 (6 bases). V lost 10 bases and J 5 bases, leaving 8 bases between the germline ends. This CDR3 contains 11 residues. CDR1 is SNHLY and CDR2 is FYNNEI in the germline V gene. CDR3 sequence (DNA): TGTGCCACCCAGGGGACCGGGGAGCTGTTTTTT. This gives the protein CATQGTGELFF.

As DNA, the CDR3 is TGTGCCAGCAGCTTACCTAATCAGCCCCAGCATTTT. This translates into CASSLPNQPQHF. V and J are TRBV7-8 and TRBJ1-5; no clear D. Germline CDR1 SGHVS, CDR2 FQNEAQ. Deletions cut 2 bases from V and 4 bases from J, with 3 bases between. CDR3 length equals 12 residues.

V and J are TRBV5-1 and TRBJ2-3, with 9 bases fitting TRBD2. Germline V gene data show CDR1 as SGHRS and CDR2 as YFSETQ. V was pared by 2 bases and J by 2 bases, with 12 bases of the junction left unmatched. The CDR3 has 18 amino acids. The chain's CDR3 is CASSFRTGLAQLTDTQYF. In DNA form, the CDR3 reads TGCGCCAGCAGCTTCAGAACTGGACTAGCGCAACTCACAGATACGCAGTATTTT.

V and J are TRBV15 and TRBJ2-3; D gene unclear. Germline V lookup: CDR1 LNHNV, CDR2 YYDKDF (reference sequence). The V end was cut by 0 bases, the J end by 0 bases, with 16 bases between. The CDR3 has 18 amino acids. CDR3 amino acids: CATSRDPQQALSTDTQYF. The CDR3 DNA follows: TGTGCCACCAGCAGAGATCCCCAGCAGGCCCTTAGCACAGATACGCAGTATTTT. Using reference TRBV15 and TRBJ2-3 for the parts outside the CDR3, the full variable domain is DAMVIQNPRYQVTQFGKPVTLSCSQTLNHNVMYWYQQKSSQAPKLLFHYYDKDFNNEADTPDNFQSRRPNTSFCFLDIRSPGLGDTAMYLCATSRDPQQALSTDTQYFGPGTRLTVL.

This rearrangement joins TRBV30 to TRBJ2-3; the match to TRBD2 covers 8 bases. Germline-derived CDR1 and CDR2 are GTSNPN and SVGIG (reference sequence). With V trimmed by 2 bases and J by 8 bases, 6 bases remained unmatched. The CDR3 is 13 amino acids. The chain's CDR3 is CAWSSAGEGTQYF. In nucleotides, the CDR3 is TGTGCCTGGAGTTCAGCGGGGGAGGGTACGCAGTATTTT.

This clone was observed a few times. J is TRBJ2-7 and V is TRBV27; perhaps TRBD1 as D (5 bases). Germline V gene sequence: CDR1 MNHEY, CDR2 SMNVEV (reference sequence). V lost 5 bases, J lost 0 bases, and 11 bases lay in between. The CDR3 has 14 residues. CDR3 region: CASSVGQSSYEQYF. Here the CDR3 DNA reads TGTGCCAGCAGTGTGGGGCAGAGCTCCTACGAGCAGTACTTC.